The 3 T cell receptor beta chains below come from one sample, sequenced in a study of blood T cell repertoires in COVID-19. TCRdb's copy holds only in-frame clones and misses some; the assay was immunoSEQ multiplex PCR. In the table there are roughly 70,000 clones, more than 90% of which are singletons. Sequenced: peripheral blood. These receptor sequences come from a man in his fifties with acute or convalescent COVID-19.

The V gene is TRBV5-4, the J gene TRBJ1-1; no definite D call. The CDR3 is 14 amino acids. CDR1 and CDR2 (germline): SGHNT, YYREEE (reference sequence). Trimming removed 4 bases from V and 1 base from J, with 11 bases in between. CDR3 nucleotides: TGTGCCAGCAGCACCCAGAACCCGAACACTGAAGCTTTCTTT. This translates into CASSTQNPNTEAFF.

V is TRBV9 and J is TRBJ2-1; 11 bases map to TRBD2. V lost 0 bases and J lost 4; bases outside the gene matches: 15. The CDR3 loop spans 20 amino acids. Germline values: CDR1 SGDLS, CDR2 YYNGEE. This chain's CDR3 is CASSVVQGVQTSGMYNEQFF. The CDR3 region has the DNA TGTGCCAGCAGCGTAGTTCAGGGGGTCCAGACTAGCGGGATGTACAATGAGCAGTTCTTC.

This chain uses TRBV7-3 with TRBJ2-3; perhaps TRBD1 as D (6 bases). V dropped 1 base and J dropped 6 bases, with 11 bases sitting between them. The CDR3 loop spans 14 amino acids. Germline values: CDR1 SGHTA, CDR2 FQGTGA. For the CDR3, the DNA is TGTGCCAGCAGCTTAATCGGGCAGGGGGATACGCAGTATTTT. As protein: CASSLIGQGDTQYF.